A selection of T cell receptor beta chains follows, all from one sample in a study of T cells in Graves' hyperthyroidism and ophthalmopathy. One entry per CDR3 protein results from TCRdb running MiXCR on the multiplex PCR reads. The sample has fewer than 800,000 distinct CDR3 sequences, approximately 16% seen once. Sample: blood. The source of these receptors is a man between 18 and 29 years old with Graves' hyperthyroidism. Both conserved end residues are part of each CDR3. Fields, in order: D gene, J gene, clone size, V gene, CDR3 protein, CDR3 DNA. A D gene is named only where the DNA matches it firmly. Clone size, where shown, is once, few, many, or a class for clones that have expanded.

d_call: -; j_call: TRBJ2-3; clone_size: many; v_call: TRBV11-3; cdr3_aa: CASSASDGVGTQYF; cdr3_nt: TGTGCCAGCAGCGCATCCGACGGCGTTGGTACGCAGTATTTT
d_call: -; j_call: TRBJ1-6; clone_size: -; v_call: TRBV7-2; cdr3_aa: CASSLALSWADNSPLHF; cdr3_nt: TGTGCCAGCAGCTTAGCCCTGTCCTGGGCGGATAATTCACCCCTCCACTTT
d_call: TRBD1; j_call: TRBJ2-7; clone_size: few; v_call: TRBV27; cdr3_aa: CASSSTGFNEQYF; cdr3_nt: TGTGCCAGCAGTTCGACAGGGTTCAACGAGCAGTACTTC
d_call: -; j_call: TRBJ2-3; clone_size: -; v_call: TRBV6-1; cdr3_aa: CASSDRGGGDTQYF; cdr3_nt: TGTGCCAGCAGTGACAGGGGAGGAGGAGATACGCAGTATTTT
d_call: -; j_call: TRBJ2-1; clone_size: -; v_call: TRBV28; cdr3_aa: CASSLYDRLNEQFF; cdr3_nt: TGTGCCAGCAGTTTATATGACAGACTCAATGAGCAGTTCTTC
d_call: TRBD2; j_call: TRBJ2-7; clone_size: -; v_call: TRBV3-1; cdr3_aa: CVSSPGLAVYEQYF; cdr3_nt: TGTGTCAGCAGCCCGGGACTAGCGGTCTACGAGCAGTACTTC
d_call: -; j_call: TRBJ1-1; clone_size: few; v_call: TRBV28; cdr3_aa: CASSPGRQNTEAFF; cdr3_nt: TGTGCCAGCAGCCCCGGGAGGCAGAACACTGAAGCTTTCTTT
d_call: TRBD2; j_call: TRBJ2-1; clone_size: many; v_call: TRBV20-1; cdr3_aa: CSAQLAGGSYNEQFF; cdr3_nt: TGCAGTGCTCAACTAGCGGGAGGTAGCTACAATGAGCAGTTCTTC
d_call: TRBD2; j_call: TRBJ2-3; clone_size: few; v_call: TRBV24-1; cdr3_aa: CATSETSGREINTQYF; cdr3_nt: TGTGCCACCAGTGAAACTAGCGGAAGAGAAATTAATACGCAGTATTTT
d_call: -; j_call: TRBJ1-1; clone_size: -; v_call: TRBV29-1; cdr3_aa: CSVAGLMNTEAFF; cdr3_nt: TGCAGCGTTGCCGGACTCATGAACACTGAAGCTTTCTTT
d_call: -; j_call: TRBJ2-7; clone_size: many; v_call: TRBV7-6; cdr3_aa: CASSLEQGETYEQYF; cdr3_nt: TGTGCCAGCAGCCTCGAACAGGGAGAAACCTACGAGCAGTACTTC
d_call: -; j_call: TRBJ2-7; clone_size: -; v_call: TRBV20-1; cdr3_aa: CSAPPRGAYEQYF; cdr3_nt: TGCAGTGCCCCTCCTAGGGGAGCGTACGAGCAGTACTTC
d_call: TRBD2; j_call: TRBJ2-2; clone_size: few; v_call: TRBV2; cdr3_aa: CASRYSGSGELFF; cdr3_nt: TGTGCCAGCAGATATAGCGGGAGCGGGGAGCTGTTTTTT
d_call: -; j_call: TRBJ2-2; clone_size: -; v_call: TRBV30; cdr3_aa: CAWSNGQHRRELFF; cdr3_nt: TGTGCCTGGAGTAATGGTCAACACCGGAGGGAGCTGTTTTTT
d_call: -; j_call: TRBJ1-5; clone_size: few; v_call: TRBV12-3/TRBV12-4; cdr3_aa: CASSLGYQPQHF; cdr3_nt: TGTGCCAGCAGTTTGGGGTATCAGCCCCAGCATTTT
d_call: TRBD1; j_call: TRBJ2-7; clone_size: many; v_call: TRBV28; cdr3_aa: CASSLGDRDYEQYF; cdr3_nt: TGTGCCAGCAGTTTAGGGGACAGGGACTACGAGCAGTACTTC
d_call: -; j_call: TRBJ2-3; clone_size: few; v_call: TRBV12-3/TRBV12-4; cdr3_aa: CASSLQGPLSGYTDTQYF; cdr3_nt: TGTGCCAGCAGTTTACAAGGACCATTGAGCGGCTATACAGATACGCAGTATTTT
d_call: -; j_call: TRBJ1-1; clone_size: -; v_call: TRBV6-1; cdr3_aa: CASRYRDSYFEAFF; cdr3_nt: TGTGCCAGCAGGTACAGGGACTCATACTTTGAAGCTTTCTTT
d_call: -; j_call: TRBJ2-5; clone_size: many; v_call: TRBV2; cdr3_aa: CASSGGHQETQYF; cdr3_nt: TGTGCCAGCAGTGGAGGACATCAAGAGACCCAGTACTTC
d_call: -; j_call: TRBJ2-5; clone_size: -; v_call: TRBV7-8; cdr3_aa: CASSLVGRWGAQYF; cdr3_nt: TGTGCCAGCAGCTTAGTTGGGCGGTGGGGGGCCCAGTACTTC
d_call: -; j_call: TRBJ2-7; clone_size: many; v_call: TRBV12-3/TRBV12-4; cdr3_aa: CASSPNWGEQYF; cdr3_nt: TGTGCCAGCAGCCCTAATTGGGGCGAGCAGTACTTC
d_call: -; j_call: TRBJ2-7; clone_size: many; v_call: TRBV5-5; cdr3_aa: CASSLVRNEQYF; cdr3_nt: TGTGCCAGCAGCTTGGTCAGGAACGAGCAGTACTTC
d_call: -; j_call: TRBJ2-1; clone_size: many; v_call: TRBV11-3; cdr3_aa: CASSLVERNEQFF; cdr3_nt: TGTGCCAGCAGCTTAGTGGAGCGGAATGAGCAGTTCTTC
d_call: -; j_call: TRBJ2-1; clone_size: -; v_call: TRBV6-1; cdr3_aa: CASRPTNSYEQFF; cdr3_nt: TGTGCCAGCAGGCCTACCAACAGCTACGAGCAGTTCTTC
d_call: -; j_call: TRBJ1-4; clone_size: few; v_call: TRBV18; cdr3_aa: CASSPPRQNNEKLFF; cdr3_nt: TGTGCCAGCTCACCACCGAGGCAGAATAATGAAAAACTGTTTTTT
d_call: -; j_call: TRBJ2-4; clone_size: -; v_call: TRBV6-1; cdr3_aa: CASSEATAGGLPDIQYF; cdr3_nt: TGTGCCAGCAGTGAGGCGACCGCTGGGGGGTTGCCCGACATTCAGTACTTC
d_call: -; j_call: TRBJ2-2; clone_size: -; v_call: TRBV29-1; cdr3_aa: CSAKKGGPNTGELFF; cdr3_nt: TGCAGCGCCAAAAAGGGGGGGCCGAACACCGGGGAGCTGTTTTTT
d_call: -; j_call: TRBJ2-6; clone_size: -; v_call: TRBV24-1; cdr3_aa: CATSDSRSGANVLTF; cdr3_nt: TGTGCCACCAGTGATAGCCGCTCTGGGGCCAACGTCCTGACTTTC
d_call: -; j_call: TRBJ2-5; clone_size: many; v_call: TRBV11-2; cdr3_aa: CASSLVKLDQETQYF; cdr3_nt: TGTGCCAGCAGCTTAGTCAAACTGGACCAAGAGACCCAGTACTTC
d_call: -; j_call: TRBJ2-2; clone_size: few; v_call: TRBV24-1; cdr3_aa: CATADSNTGELFF; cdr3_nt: TGTGCCACCGCGGACAGCAACACCGGGGAGCTGTTTTTT
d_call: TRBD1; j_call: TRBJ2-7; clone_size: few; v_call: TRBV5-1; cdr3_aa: CASSFVADRVAYEQYF; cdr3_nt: TGCGCCAGCAGCTTTGTGGCAGACAGGGTGGCCTACGAGCAGTACTTC
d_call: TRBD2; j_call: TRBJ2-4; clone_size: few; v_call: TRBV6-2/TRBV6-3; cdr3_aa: CASSYELAGPLAKNIQYF; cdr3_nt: TGTGCCAGCAGTTACGAACTAGCGGGACCTTTAGCCAAAAACATTCAGTACTTC
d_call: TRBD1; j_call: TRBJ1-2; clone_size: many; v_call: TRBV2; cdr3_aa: CASSPDRGGSYGYTF; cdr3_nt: TGTGCCAGCAGCCCGGACAGGGGAGGAAGCTATGGCTACACCTTC
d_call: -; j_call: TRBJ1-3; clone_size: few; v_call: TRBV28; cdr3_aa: CASGSGRSGNTIYF; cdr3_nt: TGTGCCAGCGGTTCAGGAAGGTCTGGAAACACCATATATTTT
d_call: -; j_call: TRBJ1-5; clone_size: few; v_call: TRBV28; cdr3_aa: CASSPHPSQPQHF; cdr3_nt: TGTGCCAGCAGTCCCCACCCTAGTCAGCCCCAGCATTTT
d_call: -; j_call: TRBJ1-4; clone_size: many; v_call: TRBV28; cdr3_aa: CASSSDNEKLFF; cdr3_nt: TGTGCCAGCAGCTCAGATAATGAAAAACTGTTTTTT
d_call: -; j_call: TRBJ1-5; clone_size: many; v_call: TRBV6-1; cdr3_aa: CASSKMAVNQPQHF; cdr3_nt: TGTGCCAGCAGTAAAATGGCAGTCAATCAGCCCCAGCATTTT
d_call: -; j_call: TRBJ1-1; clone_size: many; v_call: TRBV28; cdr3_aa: CASSFNLEYTEAFF; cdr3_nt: TGTGCCAGCAGTTTTAACCTTGAGTACACTGAAGCTTTCTTT
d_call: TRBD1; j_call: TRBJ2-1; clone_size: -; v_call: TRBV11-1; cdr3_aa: CASSLGGGQRSWEQFF; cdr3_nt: TGTGCCAGCAGCTTAGGTGGGGGACAGCGGTCCTGGGAGCAGTTCTTC
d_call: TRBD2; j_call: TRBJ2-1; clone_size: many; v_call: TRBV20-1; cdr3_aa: CSARDPGLGFYNEQFF; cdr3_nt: TGCAGTGCTAGAGATCCAGGACTAGGCTTTTACAATGAGCAGTTCTTC
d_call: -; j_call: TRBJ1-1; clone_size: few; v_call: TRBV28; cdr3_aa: CASRPPGKTEAFF; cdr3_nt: TGTGCCAGCAGACCCCCGGGGAAGACTGAAGCTTTCTTT
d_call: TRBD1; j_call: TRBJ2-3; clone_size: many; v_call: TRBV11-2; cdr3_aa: CASRDTGTGYRVDTQYF; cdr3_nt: TGTGCCAGCAGGGATACCGGGACAGGGTACCGGGTAGATACGCAGTATTTT
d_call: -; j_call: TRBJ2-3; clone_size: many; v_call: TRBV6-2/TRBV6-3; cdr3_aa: CASSQAGDTQYF; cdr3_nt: TGTGCCAGCAGTCAAGCGGGAGATACGCAGTATTTT
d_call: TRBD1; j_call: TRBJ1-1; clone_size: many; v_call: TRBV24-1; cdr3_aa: CATSEDGTVNTEAFF; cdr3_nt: TGTGCCACCAGTGAAGACGGGACAGTGAACACTGAAGCTTTCTTT
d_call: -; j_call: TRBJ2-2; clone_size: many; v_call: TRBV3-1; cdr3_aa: CASSQVEGGELFF; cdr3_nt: TGTGCCAGCAGCCAAGTGGAAGGCGGGGAGCTGTTTTTT
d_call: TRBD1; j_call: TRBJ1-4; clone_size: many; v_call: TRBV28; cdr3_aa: CASSSGQGGEKLFF; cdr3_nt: TGTGCCAGCAGTTCGGGACAGGGAGGTGAAAAACTGTTTTTT